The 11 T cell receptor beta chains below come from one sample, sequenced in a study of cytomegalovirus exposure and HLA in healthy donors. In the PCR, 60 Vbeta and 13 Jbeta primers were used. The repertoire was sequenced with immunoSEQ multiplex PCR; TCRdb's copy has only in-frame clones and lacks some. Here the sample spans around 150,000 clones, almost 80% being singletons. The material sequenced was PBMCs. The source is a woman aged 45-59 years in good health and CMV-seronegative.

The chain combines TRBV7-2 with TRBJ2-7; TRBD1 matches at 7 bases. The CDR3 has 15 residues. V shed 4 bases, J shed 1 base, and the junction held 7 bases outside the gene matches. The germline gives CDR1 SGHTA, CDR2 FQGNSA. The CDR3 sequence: CASSYPRGISYEQYF. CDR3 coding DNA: TGTGCCAGCAGCTACCCCAGGGGGATTTCCTACGAGCAGTACTTC.

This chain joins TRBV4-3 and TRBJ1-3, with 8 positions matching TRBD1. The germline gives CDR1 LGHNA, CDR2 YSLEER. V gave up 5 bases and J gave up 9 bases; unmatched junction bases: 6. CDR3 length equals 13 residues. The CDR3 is CASSTGQGSTIYF. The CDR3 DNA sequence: TGCGCCAGCAGCACCGGACAGGGATCCACCATATATTTT.

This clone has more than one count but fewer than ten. The CDR3 loop is CASSLSQTGELFF. Here the CDR3 DNA reads TGTGCCAGCAGCTTATCCCAAACCGGGGAGCTGTTTTTT. This rearrangement joins TRBV7-9 to TRBJ2-2; the D is unclear. The CDR3 sequence is 13 residues long. Trimming took 2 bases from V and 5 from J, leaving 6 bases between them. Germline CDR1 SEHNR, CDR2 FQNEAQ (reference sequence).

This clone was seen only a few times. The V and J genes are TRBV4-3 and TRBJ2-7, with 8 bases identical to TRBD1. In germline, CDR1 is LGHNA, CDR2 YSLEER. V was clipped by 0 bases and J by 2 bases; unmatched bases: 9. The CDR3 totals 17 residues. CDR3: CASSQDKSGGAPYEQYF. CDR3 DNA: TGCGCCAGCAGCCAAGATAAGTCAGGGGGCGCCCCCTACGAGCAGTACTTC.

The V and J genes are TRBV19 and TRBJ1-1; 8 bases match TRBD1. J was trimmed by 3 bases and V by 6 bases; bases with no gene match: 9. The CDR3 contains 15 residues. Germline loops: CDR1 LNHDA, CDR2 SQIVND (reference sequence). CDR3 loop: CASRVDRGGHTEAFF. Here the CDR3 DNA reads TGTGCCAGTAGGGTCGACAGGGGTGGGCACACTGAAGCTTTCTTT.

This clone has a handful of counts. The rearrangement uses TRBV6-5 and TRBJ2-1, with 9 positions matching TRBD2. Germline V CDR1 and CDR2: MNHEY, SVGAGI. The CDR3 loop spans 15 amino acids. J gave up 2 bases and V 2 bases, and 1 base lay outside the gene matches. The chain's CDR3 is CASSYSGRTYNEQFF. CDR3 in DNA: TGTGCCAGCAGTTACAGCGGGAGGACCTACAATGAGCAGTTCTTC.

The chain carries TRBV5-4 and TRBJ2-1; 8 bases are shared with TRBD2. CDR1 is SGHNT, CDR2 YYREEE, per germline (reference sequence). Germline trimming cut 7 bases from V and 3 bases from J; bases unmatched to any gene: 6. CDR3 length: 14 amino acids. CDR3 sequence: CASYGGAGYNEQFF. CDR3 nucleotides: TGTGCCAGCTACGGGGGGGCCGGCTACAATGAGCAGTTCTTC.

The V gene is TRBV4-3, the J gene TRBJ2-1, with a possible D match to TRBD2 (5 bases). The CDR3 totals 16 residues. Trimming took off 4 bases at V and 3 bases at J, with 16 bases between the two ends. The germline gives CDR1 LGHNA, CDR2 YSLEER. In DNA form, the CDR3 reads TGCGCCAGCAGCCCTTCTCCCCCACTAGGCTACAATGAGCAGTTCTTC. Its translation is CASSPSPPLGYNEQFF.

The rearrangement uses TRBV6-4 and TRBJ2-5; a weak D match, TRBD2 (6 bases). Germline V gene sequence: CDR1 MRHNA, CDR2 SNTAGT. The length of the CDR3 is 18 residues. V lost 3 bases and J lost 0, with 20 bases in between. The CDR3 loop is CASSENSVIRGNQETQYF. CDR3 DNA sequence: TGTGCCAGCAGTGAAAACTCAGTGATACGGGGGAACCAAGAGACCCAGTACTTC.

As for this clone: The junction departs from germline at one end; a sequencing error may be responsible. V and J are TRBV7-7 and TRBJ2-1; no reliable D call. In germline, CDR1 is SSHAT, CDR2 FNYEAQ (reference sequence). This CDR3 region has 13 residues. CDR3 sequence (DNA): TGTGCTAGCAGCTTAAGTTCCCGCGATGAGCAGTTCTTC. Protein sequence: CASSLSSRDEQFF.

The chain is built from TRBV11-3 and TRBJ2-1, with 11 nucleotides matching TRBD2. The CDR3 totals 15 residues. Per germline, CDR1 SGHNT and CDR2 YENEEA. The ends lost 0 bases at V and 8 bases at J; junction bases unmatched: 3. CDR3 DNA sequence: TGTGCCAGCAGCTTAGATGCACTAGCGGGAGATGAGCAGTTCTTC. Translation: CASSLDALAGDEQFF.